This passage covers 17 T cell receptor beta chains from one sample sequenced in a study of identical twins. TCRdb re-derived calls from the 5' RACE reads in MiXCR, one entry per CDR3 protein. In the table there are 1.5 million or so distinct CDR3 sequences, about 30% of which are singletons. The sequenced sample was cord blood. Source of these receptors: a newborn girl in good health.

The chain employs TRBV3-1 and TRBJ2-1, with a tentative D call TRBD2 (7 bases). The CDR3 is 15 amino acids. The V and J ends lost 4 bases and 4 bases respectively, with 14 bases between them. Per germline, CDR1 LGHDT and CDR2 YNNKEL (reference sequence). For the CDR3, the DNA is TGTGCCAGCAGCCGGGGGGGGCCGATTTACAATGAGCAGTTCTTC. It encodes CASSRGGPIYNEQFF.

The sample holds a few counts of this clonotype. The chain joins TRBV20-1 to TRBJ1-5; D is uncertain. Trimming shortened V by 0 bases and J by 6 bases, and 9 bases separated the two germline ends. The germline CDR1 and CDR2 sequences are DFQATT and SNEGSKA (reference sequence). The CDR3 runs 13 residues. The CDR3 protein is CSARDRTSQPQHF. The CDR3 nucleotides read TGCAGTGCTAGAGATCGGACGTCTCAGCCCCAGCATTTT.

The chain links TRBV3-1 to TRBJ2-2, with D possibly matching TRBD1 (5 bases). The V gene lost 1 base and the J gene lost 4 bases, with 10 bases spanning the gap. The CDR3 runs 15 residues. The germline gives CDR1 LGHDT, CDR2 YNNKEL (reference sequence). For the CDR3, the DNA is TGTGCCAGCAGCCAAGTACTAAGGGGCACCGGGGAGCTGTTTTTT. This gives the protein CASSQVLRGTGELFF.

Here the CDR3 DNA reads TGTGCCGGAGGACTAAATTACAATGAGCAGTTCTTC. Its protein product is CAGGLNYNEQFF. The chain joins TRBV7-9 to TRBJ2-1; D might be TRBD2 (6 bases). There are 12 residues in the CDR3. The germline gives CDR1 SEHNR, CDR2 FQNEAQ (reference sequence). V dropped 11 bases and J dropped 4 bases, with 12 bases sitting between them.

This clonotype appeared a single time. This rearrangement joins TRBV6-5 to TRBJ1-1, with a possible D match to TRBD1 (6 bases). The CDR3 covers 15 residues. V gave up 4 bases and J gave up 3 bases, with 15 bases separating them. Germline values: CDR1 MNHEY, CDR2 SVGAGI. The CDR3 region is CASSSWTALYTEAFF. CDR3 coding DNA: TGTGCCAGCAGTTCCTGGACAGCCCTATACACTGAAGCTTTCTTT.

There are a few counts of this clonotype. The V gene is TRBV4-1, the J gene TRBJ2-3; TRBD1 might be the D (5 bases). Trimming cost V 1 base and J 6 bases, with 14 bases left between them. CDR3 length equals 15 residues. From germline, CDR1 is MGHRA and CDR2 YSYEKL. The CDR3 bases are TGCGCCAGCAGCCAAGCATCTAGGGGCTCTGATACGCAGTATTTT. It yields the protein CASSQASRGSDTQYF.

The chain links TRBV4-1 to TRBJ2-1; D not resolved. The CDR3 is made up of 16 amino acids. Germline assignment: CDR1 MGHRA and CDR2 YSYEKL. Trimming removed 4 bases from V and 4 bases from J, with 17 bases in between. CDR3 loop: CASSPRATSGYNEQFF. The CDR3 region has the DNA TGCGCCAGCAGCCCTAGGGCGACCTCCGGGTACAATGAGCAGTTCTTC.

The chain uses TRBV2 and TRBJ2-7; D remains unclear. The CDR3 loop spans 13 amino acids. CDR1 SNHLY and CDR2 FYNNEI come from the germline V gene. V was trimmed by 10 bases and J by 2 bases, leaving 15 bases between them. CDR3 bases: TGTGCCACCCAAATGGCTAGAACCTACGAGCAGTACTTC. Translating it yields CATQMARTYEQYF.

The J gene is TRBJ2-5, the V gene TRBV4-1; no clear D gene. V lost 2 bases to trimming and J lost 1 base, with 5 bases between them. Germline CDR1 and CDR2: MGHRA and YSYEKL. The CDR3 extends over 13 amino acids. The CDR3 reads CASSQRVQETQYF. The CDR3 DNA reads TGCGCCAGCAGCCAACGGGTCCAAGAGACCCAGTACTTC.

This chain joins TRBV20-1 and TRBJ2-5; TRBD2 agrees at 14 bases. Germline V CDR1 and CDR2: DFQATT, SNEGSKA (reference sequence). CDR3 length equals 14 residues. CDR3 sequence reads: CRGTSGSRKETQYF. The CDR3 DNA sequence: TGCCGGGGGACTAGCGGGAGTAGGAAAGAGACCCAGTACTTC.

This clonotype turned up a few times. This chain's CDR3 is CASSLTGPPNEQYF. CDR3 DNA sequence: TGTGCCAGCAGCCTCACAGGCCCCCCTAACGAGCAGTACTTC. The gene calls are TRBV28 and TRBJ2-4; possible D gene TRBD1, 5 bases. The DNA end is more similar to TRBJ2-7, so the J call may be wrong. CDR1 is MDHEN, CDR2 SYDVKM, per germline. The CDR3 totals 14 residues.

Concerning this clonotype itself: At one end the junction does not follow the germline gene, possibly because of a read error. The chain couples TRBV7-2 to TRBJ2-7, with 10 positions matching TRBD2. CDR3 size: 14 residues. Looked up from germline, CDR1 is SGHTA and CDR2 is FQGNSA. CDR3: CAGSVSGGSYEQYF. As DNA, the CDR3 is TGTGCCGGCAGCGTTAGCGGGGGGTCCTACGAGCAGTACTTC.

The chain carries TRBV29-1 and TRBJ2-2, with unresolved D. In germline, CDR1 is SQVTM, CDR2 ANQGSEA. V lost 6 bases and J 4 bases, leaving 9 bases between the germline ends. The CDR3 consists of 12 residues. CDR3 region: CSVLRTTGELFF. The CDR3 DNA sequence: TGCAGCGTCCTCAGGACCACCGGGGAGCTGTTTTTT.

This clonotype was recorded many times. The chain combines TRBV10-3 with TRBJ2-7; unclear D gene. This CDR3 is built from 12 residues. Trimming shortened V by 2 bases and J by 2 bases, and 4 bases separated the two germline ends. The V gene's germline CDR1 is ENHRY and CDR2 SYGVKD. CDR3 region: CAISEDTYEQYF. Written as DNA, the CDR3 is TGTGCCATCAGTGAGGACACCTACGAGCAGTACTTC.

This clonotype has a handful of counts. This chain connects TRBV27 to TRBJ2-3; TRBD2 aligns across 13 bases. Germline trimming cut 7 bases from V and 2 bases from J; bases unmatched to any gene: 6. CDR3 length: 16 residues. Germline V lookup: CDR1 MNHEY, CDR2 SMNVEV (reference sequence). CDR3: CASKPLAGGYTDTQYF. The CDR3 DNA reads as TGTGCCAGCAAGCCACTAGCGGGAGGGTACACAGATACGCAGTATTTT.

A few counts support this clonotype. The chain joins TRBV11-2 to TRBJ2-4; possible D gene TRBD1, 5 bases. The germline V gene has CDR1 SGHAT and CDR2 FQNNGV. The CDR3 has 14 amino acids. V was cut by 0 bases and J by 13 bases, with 16 bases left in between. CDR3 in DNA: TGTGCCAGCAGCTTAGAGGCAGGGCGGCGAGAGCAGTACTTC. Translated, it gives CASSLEAGRREQYF.

This chain links TRBV6-1 with TRBJ1-4; TRBD1 is a possible D gene (6 bases). With 10 bases removed from V and 0 bases from J, the gap between germline ends came to 24 bases. The CDR3 is made up of 18 amino acids. CDR1 is MNHNS and CDR2 is SASEGT in the germline V gene. The CDR3 region is CATNGARGQLATNEKLFF. For the CDR3, the DNA is TGTGCCACCAACGGCGCAAGAGGACAGCTCGCAACTAATGAAAAACTGTTTTTT.